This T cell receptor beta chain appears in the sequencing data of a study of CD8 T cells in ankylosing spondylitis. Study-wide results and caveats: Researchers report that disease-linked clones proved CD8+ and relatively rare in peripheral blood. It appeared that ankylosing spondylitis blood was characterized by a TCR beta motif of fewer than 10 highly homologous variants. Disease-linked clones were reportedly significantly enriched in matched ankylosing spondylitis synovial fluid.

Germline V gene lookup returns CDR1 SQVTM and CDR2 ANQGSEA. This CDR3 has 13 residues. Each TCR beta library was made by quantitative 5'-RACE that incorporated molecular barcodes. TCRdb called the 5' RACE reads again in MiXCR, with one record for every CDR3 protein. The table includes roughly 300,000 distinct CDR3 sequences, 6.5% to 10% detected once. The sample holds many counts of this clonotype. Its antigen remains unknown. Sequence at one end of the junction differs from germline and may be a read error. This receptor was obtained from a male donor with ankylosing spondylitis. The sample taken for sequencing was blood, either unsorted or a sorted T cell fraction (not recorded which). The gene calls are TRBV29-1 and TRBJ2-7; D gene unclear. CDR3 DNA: TGCAGCGTCGAAGGGTCGTACTCCTACGAGCAGTACTTC. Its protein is CSVEGSYSYEQYF.